This T cell receptor beta chain stems from a study of Graves' ophthalmopathy and Graves' hyperthyroidism. Whole-study context: Stable hyperthyroidism meant no ophthalmopathy within 18 months of follow-up.

This clonotype was recorded at least ten times. The antigen is undetermined. The authors amplified TCR beta CDR3 regions from RNA transcripts. RT-PCR with HTBI primers came first, then second-round multiplex PCR. TCRdb redid the calling of the multiplex PCR reads with MiXCR, one entry per CDR3 protein. Here the sample spans about 550,000 distinct CDR3 sequences, just under 40% being singletons. Hyperthyroidism patients were newly diagnosed, ill under 2 months, and aged 18 to 65 years. The authors diagnosed from clinical symptoms, serum thyroxine, TRAb, thyroid ultrasound and orbital computed tomography. The CDR3 is made up of 14 amino acids. Trimming shortened V by 0 bases and J by 3 bases, and 9 bases separated the two germline ends. CDR1 is SGHRS and CDR2 is YFSETQ in the germline V gene. Whole-study results and caveats: Classification of ophthalmopathy versus stable hyperthyroidism by a 13-signature model yielded 85% to 90% sensitivity and about 83% specificity.

This chain links TRBV5-1 with TRBJ1-1; D not resolved. Sequenced sample: peripheral blood or thyroid tissue (not recorded which). This receptor was identified in an adult man with Graves' hyperthyroidism. CDR3 protein: CASSLAGMDTEAFF. CDR3 sequence (DNA): TGCGCCAGCAGCTTGGCGGGGATGGACACTGAAGCTTTCTTT.